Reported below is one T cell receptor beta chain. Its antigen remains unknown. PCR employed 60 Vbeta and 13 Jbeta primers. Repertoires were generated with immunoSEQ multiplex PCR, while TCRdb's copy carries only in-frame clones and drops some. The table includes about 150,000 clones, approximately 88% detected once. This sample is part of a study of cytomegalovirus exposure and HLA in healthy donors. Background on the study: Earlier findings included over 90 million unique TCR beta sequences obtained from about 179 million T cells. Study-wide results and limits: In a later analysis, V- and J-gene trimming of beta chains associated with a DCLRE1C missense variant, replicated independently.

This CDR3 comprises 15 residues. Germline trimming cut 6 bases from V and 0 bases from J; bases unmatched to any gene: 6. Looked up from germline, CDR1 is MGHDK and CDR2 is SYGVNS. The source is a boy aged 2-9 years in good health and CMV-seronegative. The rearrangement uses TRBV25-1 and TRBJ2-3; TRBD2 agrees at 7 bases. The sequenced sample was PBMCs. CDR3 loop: CASRIAGASTDTQYF. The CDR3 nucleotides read TGTGCCAGCAGAATAGCGGGTGCTAGCACAGATACGCAGTATTTT.